These T cell receptor beta chains were read from a single sample in a study of cytomegalovirus exposure and HLA in healthy donors. The data were produced by immunoSEQ multiplex PCR, yet TCRdb's version contains in-frame clones alone and is incomplete. The repertoire holds under 130,000 clones, with around 86% as singletons. The sequenced sample was PBMCs. These TCRs come from a woman aged 18-35 years in good health and CMV-seropositive. Both conserved end residues are part of each CDR3. The D gene is left open where the match is weak. The size field is filled for only some rows; it gives once, few, many or a size class.

d_gene	j_gene	abundance	v_gene	CDR3aa	CDR3nt
TRBD2	TRBJ2-1	NA	TRBV28	CASRKAGVAYNEQFF	TGTGCCAGCAGAAAAGCGGGAGTCGCCTACAATGAGCAGTTCTTC
TRBD1	TRBJ2-7	NA	TRBV11-3	CASSSRGTGGEQYF	TGTGCCAGCAGCTCCAGAGGGACAGGGGGCGAGCAGTACTTC
NA	TRBJ2-7	NA	TRBV2	CASSGFGGAGYEQYF	TGTGCCAGCAGTGGGTTCGGAGGGGCAGGCTACGAGCAGTACTTC
TRBD1	TRBJ2-2	NA	TRBV11-3	CASSPRTGTNTGELFF	TGTGCCAGCAGCCCTAGGACAGGGACGAACACCGGGGAGCTGTTTTTT
TRBD1	TRBJ1-2	NA	TRBV5-1	CASSQTGQDNYGYTF	TGCGCCAGCAGCCAGACGGGACAGGACAACTATGGCTACACCTTC
TRBD2	TRBJ2-3	NA	TRBV7-3	CASSSSGAGTDTQYF	TGTGCCAGCAGCTCTAGCGGTGCCGGCACAGATACGCAGTATTTT
TRBD1	TRBJ2-3	NA	TRBV5-1	CASSKGTVSHTRDTQYF	TGCGCCAGCAGCAAAGGGACAGTCTCACACACACGAGATACGCAGTATTTT
TRBD2	TRBJ2-7	few	TRBV4-1	CASSQDPPSGVTREQYF	TGCGCCAGCAGCCAAGATCCCCCTAGCGGAGTTACTCGCGAGCAGTACTTC
TRBD2	TRBJ2-1	NA	TRBV5-1	CASSVVGTSGNQNEQFF	TGCGCCAGCAGCGTGGTGGGGACTAGCGGAAATCAAAATGAGCAGTTCTTC
NA	TRBJ2-2	NA	TRBV12-5	CASKPGIVTGELFF	TGTGCTAGTAAACCGGGAATCGTTACCGGGGAGCTGTTTTTT